Listed here are 21 T cell receptor beta chains from one sample, sequenced in a study of cytomegalovirus exposure and HLA in healthy donors (dated by TCRdb to 2016 to 2017). Library prep was done by the immunoSEQ multiplex PCR assay. The multiplex PCR relied on a mix of 60 forward primers for TCR Vbeta segments and 13 reverse primers for TCR Jbeta segments. TCRdb stores this immuneACCESS table with in-frame sequences only. Part of the clones is absent; in the studies checked, under half of the shortfall reflects unresolved V genes, and no reason is known for the rest. This sample holds approximately 100,000 clones; over 75% were observed only once. The ten largest clones represent roughly 2% of the sample. The material sequenced was PBMCs. These receptors originate from a man aged 18 to 29 in good health and CMV-seronegative.

This sequence joins TRBV9 and TRBJ2-1; TRBD1 aligns across 7 bases. CDR3 length: 15 amino acids. CDR1 is SGDLS and CDR2 is YYNGEE in the germline V gene. Unmatched junction bases numbered 4, after V lost 0 bases and J lost 4 bases. CDR3 DNA sequence: TGTGCCAGCAGCGTAGCTCAGGGGGTGTACAATGAGCAGTTCTTC. It specifies CASSVAQGVYNEQFF.

This sequence joins TRBV15 and TRBJ2-3; D might be TRBD1 (6 bases). This CDR3 is built from 16 residues. V lost 4 bases to trimming and J lost 3 bases, with 17 bases between them. Germline V gives CDR1 LNHNV, CDR2 YYDKDF (reference sequence). The chain's CDR3 is CATSMAMDSQTDTQYF. As DNA, the CDR3 is TGTGCCACCAGCATGGCGATGGACAGCCAGACAGATACGCAGTATTTT. The entire variable domain, with the rest obtained from reference TRBV15 and TRBJ2-3, is as follows: DAMVIQNPRYQVTQFGKPVTLSCSQTLNHNVMYWYQQKSSQAPKLLFHYYDKDFNNEADTPDNFQSRRPNTSFCFLDIRSPGLGDTAMYLCATSMAMDSQTDTQYFGPGTRLTVL.

V is TRBV11-2 and J is TRBJ1-1; D gene unclear. Germline CDR1 reads SGHAT; CDR2 reads FQNNGV. CDR3 length equals 12 residues. V was pared by 5 bases and J by 11 bases, with 15 bases between. CDR3 sequence: CASSPPGRGAFF. CDR3 nucleotides: TGTGCCAGCAGCCCCCCCGGCCGCGGGGCTTTCTTT.

V gene TRBV13 combines with J gene TRBJ2-1; TRBD2 is a possible D gene (5 bases). With 8 bases removed from V and 0 bases from J, the gap between germline ends came to 11 bases. This CDR3 comprises 14 residues. Per the germline V gene, CDR1 is PRHDT and CDR2 is FYEKMQ (reference sequence). The CDR3 DNA reads as TGTGCCAGCCAGGAGCGGAGCTCCTACAATGAGCAGTTCTTC. Amino acids: CASQERSSYNEQFF.

This chain joins TRBV27 and TRBJ2-2; 8 nucleotides line up with TRBD1. The J segment lost 5 bases and the V segment lost 4 bases, leaving 3 bases of the junction unmatched. The germline V gene has CDR1 MNHEY and CDR2 SMNVEV (reference sequence). The CDR3 is made up of 14 amino acids. CDR3 bases: TGTGCCAGCAGTTGGACAGGGCGGACCGGGGAGCTGTTTTTT. This encodes CASSWTGRTGELFF.

The chain recombines TRBV27 with TRBJ1-2; 7 nucleotides match TRBD1. Per the germline V gene, CDR1 is MNHEY and CDR2 is SMNVEV (reference sequence). CDR3 length: 14 residues. V was clipped by 5 bases and J by 8 bases; unmatched bases: 11. This CDR3 is CASSMWDRKEGYTF. The CDR3 DNA sequence: TGTGCCAGCAGTATGTGGGACAGAAAGGAAGGCTACACCTTC.

The chain couples TRBV11-2 to TRBJ2-1; 9 nucleotides agree with TRBD2. The J segment lost 5 bases and the V segment lost 3 bases, leaving 5 bases of the junction unmatched. The germline CDR1 and CDR2 sequences are SGHAT and FQNNGV. This CDR3 region has 15 residues. In nucleotides, the CDR3 is TGTGCCAGCAGCTTGAGGCGGGGGGGGGACAATGAGCAGTTCTTC. It encodes CASSLRRGGDNEQFF.

The gene calls are TRBV18 and TRBJ2-2; no reliable D call. Germline lookup yields CDR1 KGHSH and CDR2 LQKENI. CDR3 length: 17 residues. V was trimmed by 6 bases and J by 2 bases, leaving 19 bases between them. The CDR3 is CASSRAEENGNTGELFF. The CDR3, as DNA: TGTGCCAGCTCCCGTGCAGAGGAAAACGGAAACACCGGGGAGCTGTTTTTT.

With regard to this clone: A far larger clone differs by one base, so this is likely a read error. Other DNA sequences of this sample code for an identical CDR3. V usage is TRBV6-1 and J usage is TRBJ2-4; 9 bases are shared with TRBD2. Germline V gene data show CDR1 as MNHNS and CDR2 as SASEGT. V dropped 4 bases and J dropped 8; count of bases not matched to a gene: 9. The CDR3 is 15 residues long. This chain's CDR3 is CASSGQAGGGDIQYF. The DNA for the CDR3 is TGTGCCAGCAGTGGCCAAGCGGGGGGTGGGGACATTCAGTACTTC.

This sequence joins TRBV6-5 and TRBJ1-2; 11 nucleotides match TRBD1. V shed 6 bases and J 4 bases; nucleotides not matched to a gene: 7. The CDR3 length is 15 residues. Germline CDR1 reads MNHEY; CDR2 reads SVGAGI. CDR3 amino acids: CASRETGTGGYGYTF. Here the CDR3 DNA reads TGTGCCAGCAGAGAAACCGGGACAGGGGGCTATGGCTACACCTTC.

The V call is TRBV18, the J call TRBJ1-1; a weak D match, TRBD1 (5 bases). Trimming stripped 2 bases from V and 0 bases from J, with 22 bases between. The CDR3 is made up of 19 amino acids. Germline V lookup: CDR1 KGHSH, CDR2 LQKENI. The CDR3 is CASSPRLMQGGTMNTEAFF. CDR3 bases: TGTGCCAGCTCACCAAGGTTGATGCAGGGAGGGACCATGAACACTGAAGCTTTCTTT.

This chain uses TRBV7-9 with TRBJ2-7; the D gene is possibly TRBD1 (5 bases). In germline, CDR1 is SEHNR, CDR2 FQNEAQ (reference sequence). V was trimmed by 0 bases and J by 5 bases, leaving 17 bases between them. The CDR3 extends over 16 amino acids. CDR3 protein: CASSLAGGAVLDEQYF. CDR3 coding DNA: TGTGCCAGCAGCTTAGCAGGTGGGGCAGTGTTGGACGAGCAGTACTTC.

This clone is a singleton in its sample. The rearrangement links TRBV11-3 to TRBJ1-4; weak D call: TRBD1 (5 bases). CDR3 length: 17 residues. The germline gives CDR1 SGHNT, CDR2 YENEEA. Trimming took off 1 base at V and 3 bases at J, with 15 bases between the two ends. As DNA, the CDR3 is TGTGCCAGCAGCTTAGGATTTTGGGGGAGGGCTAATGAAAAACTGTTTTTT. This sequence encodes CASSLGFWGRANEKLFF.

This clone was seen only a few times. The rearrangement joins TRBV18 to TRBJ1-5; 10 bases align to TRBD1. V dropped 3 bases and J dropped 12; count of bases not matched to a gene: 5. CDR3 size: 13 residues. CDR1 is KGHSH, CDR2 LQKENI, per germline. CDR3: CASSPRDRGGQHF. The DNA of the CDR3 is TGTGCCAGCTCACCCCGGGACAGGGGAGGCCAGCATTTT.

The chain links TRBV5-1 to TRBJ2-1; D is unresolved. CDR3 length: 12 amino acids. Germline assignment: CDR1 SGHRS and CDR2 YFSETQ. Trimming removed 4 bases from V and 3 bases from J, with 5 bases in between. The CDR3 DNA is TGCGCCAGCAGCCCCGTCTACAATGAGCAGTTCTTC. Translating it yields CASSPVYNEQFF.

This chain connects TRBV7-2 to TRBJ1-2, with 11 positions matching TRBD1. CDR3 length equals 14 residues. Germline V lookup: CDR1 SGHTA, CDR2 FQGNSA. Germline trimming cut 5 bases from V and 5 bases from J; bases unmatched to any gene: 4. Here the CDR3 reads CASSKGQGGYGYTF. The CDR3 DNA is TGTGCCAGCAGCAAGGGACAGGGGGGTTATGGCTACACCTTC.

The gene calls are TRBV15 and TRBJ2-2; no clear D. With 2 bases removed from V and 7 bases from J, the gap between germline ends came to 8 bases. Germline V CDR1 and CDR2: LNHNV, YYDKDF (reference sequence). The CDR3 covers 13 residues. Here the CDR3 reads CATSRRSGGELFF. CDR3 DNA sequence: TGTGCCACCAGCAGAAGGAGTGGCGGGGAGCTGTTTTTT.

Turning to this clone: A much bigger clone sits one base away, suggesting this may be a read error. The CDR3 spells CASSLDRGNTEAFF. The CDR3 nucleotides are TGTGCCAGCAGTTTAGACAGGGGGAACACTGAAGCTTTCTTT. The chain carries TRBV27 and TRBJ1-1; 8 nucleotides line up with TRBD1. Germline V gene data show CDR1 as MNHEY and CDR2 as SMNVEV (reference sequence). V was clipped by 2 bases and J by 1 base; unmatched bases: 0. The CDR3 runs to 14 residues.

The chain recombines TRBV28 with TRBJ1-1; D not resolved. V was trimmed by 4 bases and J by 5 bases, leaving 17 bases between them. Germline CDR1 reads MDHEN; CDR2 reads SYDVKM. This CDR3 is built from 15 residues. The CDR3 nucleotides are TGTGCCAGCAGTTCGGGGAGGGTAGGCCTGACTGAAGCTTTCTTT. Translating gives CASSSGRVGLTEAFF.

V and J are TRBV30 and TRBJ1-2, with D maybe TRBD1 (6 bases). Trimming removed 2 bases at V and 3 bases at J, with 13 bases between. The CDR3 loop spans 14 amino acids. Germline CDR1 is GTSNPN and CDR2 is SVGIG (reference sequence). The CDR3 reads CAWSSGEGYYGYTF. The DNA of the CDR3 is TGTGCCTGGAGTTCAGGGGAGGGCTACTATGGCTACACCTTC.

The chain carries TRBV4-2 and TRBJ1-3; D remains ambiguous. Trimming stripped 1 base from V and 0 bases from J, with 10 bases between. Germline V gene data show CDR1 as LGHNA and CDR2 as YNFKEQ. The CDR3 contains 16 residues. The CDR3 nucleotides read TGTGCCAGCAGCCAAGGGGCAGTTCTCTCTGGAAACACCATATATTTT. It yields the protein CASSQGAVLSGNTIYF.